This T cell receptor beta chain was sequenced for a study of CD8 T cells in Susac syndrome. Turning to the study itself: The Susac syndrome patients were therapy-naive, on corticosteroids, or on intravenous immunoglobulin alone at blood draw.

J lost 4 bases, V lost 3 bases, and 8 bases had no gene match. Germline-derived CDR1 and CDR2 are MGHRA and YSYEKL. The CDR3 is 17 residues long. When the RNA was reverse transcribed, random hexamers were used with an input of about 0.5 to 1 ug. MiXCR, applied by TCRdb to the immunoSEQ multiplex PCR reads, yields one record per CDR3 protein. The data show some 110,000 distinct CDR3 sequences, roughly 94% seen once. This sequence was found in a human donor with Susac syndrome. The sequenced material came from CD8+ T cells from PBMCs. The V call is TRBV4-1, the J call TRBJ2-3; 12 bases align to TRBD1. The DNA of the CDR3 is TGCGCCAGCAGCCATGAGATGGGACAGGGGGCCTCAGATACGCAGTATTTT. This codes for CASSHEMGQGASDTQYF.